The T cell receptor beta chain described here comes from a study of cytomegalovirus exposure and HLA in healthy donors. As for the study in general: Out of 180 million or so T cells, an earlier analysis found more than 95 million unique TCR beta sequences in total. Genotyping showed 81% of 398 donors falling in the Caucasian-associated ancestry cluster.

V shed 1 base, J shed 6 bases, and the junction held 11 bases outside the gene matches. Germline assignment: CDR1 SGDLS and CDR2 YYNGEE. The CDR3 contains 18 residues. This PCR relied on a set of 60 Vbeta primers and 13 Jbeta primers. Here immunoSEQ multiplex PCR was the method, and the copy in TCRdb shows in-frame clones only, minus some. The sample has under 200,000 clones; approximately 67% are singletons. Sequences were obtained from PBMCs. The receptor's source is a woman younger than 35 in good health and CMV-seropositive. The chain joins TRBV9 to TRBJ1-6, with 9 nucleotides matching TRBD1. The CDR3 loop reads CASSVPRSGTGRNSPLHF. CDR3 nucleotides: TGTGCCAGCAGCGTACCCCGATCCGGGACAGGGCGTAATTCACCCCTCCACTTT. Looking up the rest from reference TRBV9 and TRBJ1-6 gives the full variable domain: DSGVTQTPKHLITATGQRVTLRCSPRSGDLSVYWYQQSLDQGLQFLIQYYNGEERAKGNILERFSAQQFPDLHSELNLSSLELGDSALYFCASSVPRSGTGRNSPLHFGNGTRLTVT.